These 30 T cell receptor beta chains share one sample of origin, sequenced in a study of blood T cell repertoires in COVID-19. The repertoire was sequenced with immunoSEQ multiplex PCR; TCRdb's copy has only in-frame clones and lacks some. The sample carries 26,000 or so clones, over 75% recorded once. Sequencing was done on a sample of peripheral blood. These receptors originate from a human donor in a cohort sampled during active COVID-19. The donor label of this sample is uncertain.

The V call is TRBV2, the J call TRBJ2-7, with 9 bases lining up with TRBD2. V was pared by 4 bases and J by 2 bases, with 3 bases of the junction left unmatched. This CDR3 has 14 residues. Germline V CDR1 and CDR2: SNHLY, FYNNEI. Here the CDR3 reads CASSASGETYEQYF. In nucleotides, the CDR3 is TGTGCCAGCAGTGCTAGCGGGGAGACCTACGAGCAGTACTTC. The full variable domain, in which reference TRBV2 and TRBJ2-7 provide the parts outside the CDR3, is EPEVTQTPSHQVTQMGQEVILRCVPISNHLYFYWYRQILGQKVEFLVSFYNNEISEKSEIFDDQFSVERPDGSNFTLKIRSTKLEDSAMYFCASSASGETYEQYFGPGTRLTVT.

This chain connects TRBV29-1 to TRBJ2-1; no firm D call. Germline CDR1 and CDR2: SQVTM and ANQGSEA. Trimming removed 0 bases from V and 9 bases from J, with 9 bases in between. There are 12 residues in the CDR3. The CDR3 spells CSVEDRVFEQFF. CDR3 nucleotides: TGCAGCGTTGAAGATCGAGTTTTTGAGCAGTTCTTC.

DNA of the CDR3: TGTGCCAGCAGCCCCAGGGGTTTGGAGACCCAGTACTTC. Its protein product is CASSPRGLETQYF. The chain recombines TRBV12-3 or TRBV12-4 with TRBJ2-5; D may be TRBD1 (6 bases). This CDR3 is 13 amino acids long. V lost 6 bases, J lost 5 bases, and 13 bases lay in between.

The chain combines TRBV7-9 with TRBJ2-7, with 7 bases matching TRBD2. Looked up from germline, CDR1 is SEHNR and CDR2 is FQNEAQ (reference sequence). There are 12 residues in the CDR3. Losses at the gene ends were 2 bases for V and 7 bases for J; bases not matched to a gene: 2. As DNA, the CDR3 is TGTGCCAGCAGCTTAAGTAGCGGGGAGCAGTACTTC. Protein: CASSLSSGEQYF.

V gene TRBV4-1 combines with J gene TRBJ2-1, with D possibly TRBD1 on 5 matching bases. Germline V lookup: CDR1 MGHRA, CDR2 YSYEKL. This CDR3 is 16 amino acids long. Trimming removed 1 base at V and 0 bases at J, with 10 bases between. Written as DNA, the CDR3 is TGCGCCAGCAGCCAAGGGGGCCTCAGCTCCTACAATGAGCAGTTCTTC. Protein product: CASSQGGLSSYNEQFF.

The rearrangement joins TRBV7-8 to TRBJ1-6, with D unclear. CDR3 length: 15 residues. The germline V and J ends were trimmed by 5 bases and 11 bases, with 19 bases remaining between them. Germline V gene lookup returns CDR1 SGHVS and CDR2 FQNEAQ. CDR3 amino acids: CASSGAGSPATPLHF. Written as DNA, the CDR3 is TGTGCCAGCAGCGGTGCGGGTTCTCCGGCGACACCCCTCCACTTT.

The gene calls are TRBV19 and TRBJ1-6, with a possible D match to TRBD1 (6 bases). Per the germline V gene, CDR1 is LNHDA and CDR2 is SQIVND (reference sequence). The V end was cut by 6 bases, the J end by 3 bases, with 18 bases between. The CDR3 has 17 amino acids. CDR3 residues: CASSTFMDSLYNSPLHF. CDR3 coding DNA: TGTGCCAGTAGCACTTTCATGGACAGTCTCTATAATTCACCCCTCCACTTT.

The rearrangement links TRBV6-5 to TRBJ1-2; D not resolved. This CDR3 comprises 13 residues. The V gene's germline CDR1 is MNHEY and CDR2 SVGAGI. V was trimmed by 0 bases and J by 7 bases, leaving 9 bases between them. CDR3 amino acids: CASSYSRGIGYTF. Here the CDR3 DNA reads TGTGCCAGCAGTTACTCGAGAGGGATTGGCTACACCTTC.

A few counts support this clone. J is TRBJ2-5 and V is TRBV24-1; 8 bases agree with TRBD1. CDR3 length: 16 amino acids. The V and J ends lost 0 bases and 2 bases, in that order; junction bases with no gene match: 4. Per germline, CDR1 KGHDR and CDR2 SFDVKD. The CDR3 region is CATSDLPTGDQETQYF. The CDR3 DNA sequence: TGTGCCACCAGTGATTTGCCGACAGGGGATCAAGAGACCCAGTACTTC.

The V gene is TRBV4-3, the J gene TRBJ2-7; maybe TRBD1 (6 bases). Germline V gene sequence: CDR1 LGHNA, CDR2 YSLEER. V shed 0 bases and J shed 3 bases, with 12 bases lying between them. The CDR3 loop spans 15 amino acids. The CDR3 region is CASSQEFRGRYEQYF. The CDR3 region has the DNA TGCGCCAGCAGCCAAGAATTCAGGGGCCGCTACGAGCAGTACTTC.

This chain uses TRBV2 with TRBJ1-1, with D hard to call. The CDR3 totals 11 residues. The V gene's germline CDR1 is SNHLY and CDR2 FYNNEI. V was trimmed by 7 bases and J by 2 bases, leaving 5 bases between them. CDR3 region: CASIKNTEAFF. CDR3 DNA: TGTGCCAGCATAAAAAACACTGAAGCTTTCTTT.

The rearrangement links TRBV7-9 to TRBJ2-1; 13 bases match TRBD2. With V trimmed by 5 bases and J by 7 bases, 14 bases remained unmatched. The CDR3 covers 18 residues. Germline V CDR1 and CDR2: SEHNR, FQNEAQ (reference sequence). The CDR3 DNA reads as TGTGCCAGCAGCCCAAAGGGTAAAACTAGCGGGGGGGCGAATGAGCAGTTCTTC. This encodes CASSPKGKTSGGANEQFF.

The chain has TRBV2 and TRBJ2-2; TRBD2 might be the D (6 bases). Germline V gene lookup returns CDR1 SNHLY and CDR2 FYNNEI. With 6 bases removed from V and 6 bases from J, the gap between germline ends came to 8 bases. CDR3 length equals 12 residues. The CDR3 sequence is CASRAGPGELFF. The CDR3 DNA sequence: TGTGCCAGCAGGGCGGGACCCGGGGAGCTGTTTTTT.

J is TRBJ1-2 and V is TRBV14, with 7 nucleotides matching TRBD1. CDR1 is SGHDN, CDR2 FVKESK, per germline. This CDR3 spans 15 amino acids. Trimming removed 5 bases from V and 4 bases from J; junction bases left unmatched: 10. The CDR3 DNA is TGTGCCAGCAGCTGGGGACAGACGGACATCTATGGCTACACCTTC. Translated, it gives CASSWGQTDIYGYTF. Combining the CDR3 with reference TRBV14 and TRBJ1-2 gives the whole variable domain EAGVTQFPSHSVIEKGQTVTLRCDPISGHDNLYWYRRVMGKEIKFLLHFVKESKQDESGMPNNRFLAERTGGTYSTLKVQPAELEDSGVYFCASSWGQTDIYGYTFGSGTRLTVV.

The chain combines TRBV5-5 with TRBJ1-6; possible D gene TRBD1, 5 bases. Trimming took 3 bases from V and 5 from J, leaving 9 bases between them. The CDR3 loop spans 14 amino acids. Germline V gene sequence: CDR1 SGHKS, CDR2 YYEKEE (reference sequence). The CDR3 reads CASSWVGDNSPLHF. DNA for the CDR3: TGTGCCAGCAGCTGGGTAGGGGATAATTCACCCCTCCACTTT.

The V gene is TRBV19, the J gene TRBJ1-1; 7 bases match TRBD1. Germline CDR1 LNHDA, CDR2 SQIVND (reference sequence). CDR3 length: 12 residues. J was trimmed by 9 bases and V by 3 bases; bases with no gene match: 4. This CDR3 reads CASSIDRAQAFF. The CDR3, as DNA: TGTGCCAGTAGTATCGACAGGGCACAAGCTTTCTTT.

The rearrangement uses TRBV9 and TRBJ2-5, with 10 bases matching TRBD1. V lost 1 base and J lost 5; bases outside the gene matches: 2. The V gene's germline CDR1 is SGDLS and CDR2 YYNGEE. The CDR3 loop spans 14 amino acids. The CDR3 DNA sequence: TGTGCCAGCAGCGTATCGGGACAGGGGGAGACCCAGTACTTC. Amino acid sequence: CASSVSGQGETQYF.

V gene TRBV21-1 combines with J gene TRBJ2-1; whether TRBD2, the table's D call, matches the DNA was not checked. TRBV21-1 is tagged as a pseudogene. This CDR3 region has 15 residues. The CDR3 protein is CASSPRASGVNEQFF. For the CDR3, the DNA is TGTGCCAGCAGCCCGCGGGCTAGCGGAGTCAATGAGCAGTTCTTC.

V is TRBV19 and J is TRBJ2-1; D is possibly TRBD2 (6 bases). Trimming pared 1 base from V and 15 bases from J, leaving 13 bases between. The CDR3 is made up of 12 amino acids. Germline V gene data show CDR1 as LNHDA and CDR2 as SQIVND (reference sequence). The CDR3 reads CASSIGRVGPFF. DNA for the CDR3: TGTGCCAGTAGTATAGGGAGGGTGGGTCCGTTCTTC.

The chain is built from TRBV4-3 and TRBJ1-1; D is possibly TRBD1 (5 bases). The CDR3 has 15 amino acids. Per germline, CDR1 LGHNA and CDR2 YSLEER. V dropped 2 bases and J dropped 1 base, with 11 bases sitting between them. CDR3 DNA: TGCGCCAGCAGCCAAACAGGTATGGCGAACACTGAAGCTTTCTTT. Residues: CASSQTGMANTEAFF.

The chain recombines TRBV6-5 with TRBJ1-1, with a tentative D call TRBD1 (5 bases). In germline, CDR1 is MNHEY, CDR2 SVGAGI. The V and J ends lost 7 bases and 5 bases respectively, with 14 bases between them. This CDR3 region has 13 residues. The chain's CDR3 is CASKKGEKTEAFF. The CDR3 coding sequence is TGTGCCAGCAAAAAAGGGGAAAAGACTGAAGCTTTCTTT.

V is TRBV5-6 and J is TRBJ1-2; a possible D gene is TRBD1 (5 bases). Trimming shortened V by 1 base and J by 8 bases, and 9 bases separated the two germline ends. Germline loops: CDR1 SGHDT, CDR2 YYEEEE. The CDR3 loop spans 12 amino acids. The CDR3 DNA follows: TGTGCCAGCAGCTTGACAGGCGGAGGCTACACCTTC. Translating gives CASSLTGGGYTF.

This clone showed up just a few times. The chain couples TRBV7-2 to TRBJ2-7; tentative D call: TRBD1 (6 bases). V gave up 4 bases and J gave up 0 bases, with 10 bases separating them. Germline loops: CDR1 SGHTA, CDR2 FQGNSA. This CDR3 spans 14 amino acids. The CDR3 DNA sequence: TGTGCCAGCAGCTCCTTACAGGGCTCCTACGAGCAGTACTTC. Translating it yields CASSSLQGSYEQYF.

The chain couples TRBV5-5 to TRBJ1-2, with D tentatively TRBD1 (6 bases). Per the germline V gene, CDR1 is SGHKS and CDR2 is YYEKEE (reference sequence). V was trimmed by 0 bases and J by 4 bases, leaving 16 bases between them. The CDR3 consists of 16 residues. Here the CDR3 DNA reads TGTGCCAGCAGCTTGGCCGGGGGGGCGCTGAGCTATGGCTACACCTTC. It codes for CASSLAGGALSYGYTF.

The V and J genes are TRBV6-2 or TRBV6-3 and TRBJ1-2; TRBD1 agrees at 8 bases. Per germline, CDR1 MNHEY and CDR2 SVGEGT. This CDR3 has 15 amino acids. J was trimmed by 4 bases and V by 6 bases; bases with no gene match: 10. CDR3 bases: TGTGCCAGCAGCCGCGGACAGGGTATTGGCTATGGCTACACCTTC. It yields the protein CASSRGQGIGYGYTF.

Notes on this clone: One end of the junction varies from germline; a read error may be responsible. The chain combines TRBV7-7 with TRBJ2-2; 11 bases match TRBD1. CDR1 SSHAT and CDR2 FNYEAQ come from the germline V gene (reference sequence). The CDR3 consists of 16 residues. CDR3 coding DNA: TGTGCTAGCAGCTTAGAAGGGACAGGGGGGACCGGGGAGCTGTTTTTT. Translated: CASSLEGTGGTGELFF.

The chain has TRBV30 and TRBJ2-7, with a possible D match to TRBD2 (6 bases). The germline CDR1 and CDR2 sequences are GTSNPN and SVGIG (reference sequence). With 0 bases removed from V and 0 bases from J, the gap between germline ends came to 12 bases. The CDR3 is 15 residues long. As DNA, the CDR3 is TGTGCCTGGAGTGTACCCGGGGGAGTCTCCTACGAGCAGTACTTC. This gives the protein CAWSVPGGVSYEQYF.

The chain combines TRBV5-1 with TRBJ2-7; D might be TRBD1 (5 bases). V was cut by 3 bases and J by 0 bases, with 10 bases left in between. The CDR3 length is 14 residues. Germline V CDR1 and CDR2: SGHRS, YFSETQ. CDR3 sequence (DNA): TGCGCCAGCAGCTACGTTACAGGCTCCTACGAGCAGTACTTC. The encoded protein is CASSYVTGSYEQYF.

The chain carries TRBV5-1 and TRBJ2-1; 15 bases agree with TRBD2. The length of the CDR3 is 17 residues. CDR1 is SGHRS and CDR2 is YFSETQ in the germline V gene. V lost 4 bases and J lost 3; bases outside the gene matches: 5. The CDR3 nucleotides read TGCGCCAGCAGCCCTCGGACTAGCGGGGGGGGCTACAATGAGCAGTTCTTC. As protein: CASSPRTSGGGYNEQFF.

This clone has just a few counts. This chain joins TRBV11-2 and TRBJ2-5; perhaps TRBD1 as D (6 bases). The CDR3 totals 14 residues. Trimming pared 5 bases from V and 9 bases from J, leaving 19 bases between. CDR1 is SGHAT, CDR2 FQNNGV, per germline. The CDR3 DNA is TGTGCCAGCAGCACCGCTGGGACCCACAGGGCCCAGTACTTC. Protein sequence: CASSTAGTHRAQYF.